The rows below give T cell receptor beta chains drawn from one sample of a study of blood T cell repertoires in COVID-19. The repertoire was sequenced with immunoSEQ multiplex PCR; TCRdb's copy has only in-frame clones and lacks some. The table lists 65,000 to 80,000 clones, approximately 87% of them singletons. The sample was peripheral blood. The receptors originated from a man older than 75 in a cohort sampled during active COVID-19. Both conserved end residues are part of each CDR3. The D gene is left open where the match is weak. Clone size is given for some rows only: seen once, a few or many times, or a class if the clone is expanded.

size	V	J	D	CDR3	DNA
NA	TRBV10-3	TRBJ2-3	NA	CAISGSADTQYF	TGTGCCATCAGTGGTTCGGCAGATACGCAGTATTTT
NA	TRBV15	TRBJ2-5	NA	CATTYPRQQETQYF	TGTGCCACCACATACCCGCGACAGCAAGAGACCCAGTACTTC
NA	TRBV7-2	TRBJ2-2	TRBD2	CASSLGKTSGNTGELFF	TGTGCCAGCAGCTTAGGAAAGACTAGCGGGAACACCGGGGAGCTGTTTTTT
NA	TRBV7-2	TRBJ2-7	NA	CASSKGTDRVASGGEQYF	TGTGCCAGCAGCAAAGGGACCGACAGGGTCGCCTCGGGGGGGGAGCAGTACTTC
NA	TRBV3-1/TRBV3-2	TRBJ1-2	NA	CASSQGRGYGYTF	TGTGCCAGCAGCCAAGGTCGGGGCTATGGCTACACCTTC
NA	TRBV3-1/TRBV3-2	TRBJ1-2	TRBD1	CASSPLDRGNYGYTF	TGTGCCAGCAGCCCCCTAGACAGGGGCAACTATGGCTACACCTTC
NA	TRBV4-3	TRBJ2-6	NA	CASSQDLGRGVRGANVLTF	TGCGCCAGCAGCCAAGATCTTGGCCGGGGAGTAAGGGGGGCCAACGTCCTGACTTTC
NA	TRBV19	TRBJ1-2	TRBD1	CASSPGTGNGYTF	TGTGCCAGTAGTCCGGGGACAGGGAATGGCTACACCTTC
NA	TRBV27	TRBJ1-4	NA	CASSLRGGVEKLFF	TGTGCCAGCAGTTTACGGGGGGGGGTTGAAAAACTGTTTTTT
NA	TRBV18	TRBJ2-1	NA	CASSSGEHNEQFF	TGTGCCAGCTCATCCGGGGAACACAATGAGCAGTTCTTC
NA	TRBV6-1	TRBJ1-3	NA	CASSEANPDSGNTIYF	TGTGCCAGCAGTGAAGCTAATCCAGACTCTGGAAACACCATATATTTT
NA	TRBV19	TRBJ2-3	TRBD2	CASSMTSYNTDTQYF	TGTGCCAGTAGTATGACTAGCTATAACACAGATACGCAGTATTTT
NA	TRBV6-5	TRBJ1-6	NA	CASILRGTRERPLHF	TGTGCCAGCATTTTGAGGGGGACACGGGAAAGGCCCCTCCACTTT
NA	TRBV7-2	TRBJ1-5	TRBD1	CASSFGQVNQPQHF	TGTGCCAGCAGCTTTGGACAGGTCAATCAGCCCCAGCATTTT
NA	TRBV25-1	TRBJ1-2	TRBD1	CASSSQTGGLGGYTF	TGTGCCAGCAGTTCCCAGACAGGGGGCTTGGGTGGCTACACCTTC
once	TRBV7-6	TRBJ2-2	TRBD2	CASSQSYSGGNTGELFF	TGTGCCAGCAGCCAATCATATAGCGGGGGCAACACCGGGGAGCTGTTTTTT
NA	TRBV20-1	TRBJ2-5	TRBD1	CSASQGAQETQYF	TGCAGTGCAAGTCAGGGGGCTCAAGAGACCCAGTACTTC
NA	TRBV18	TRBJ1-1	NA	CASSPPPERSGTEAFF	TGTGCCAGCTCACCACCTCCGGAGAGGTCGGGCACTGAAGCTTTCTTT
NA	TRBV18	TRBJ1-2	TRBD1	CASSQGTDWTGYTF	TGTGCCAGCTCACAAGGGACAGACTGGACTGGCTACACCTTC
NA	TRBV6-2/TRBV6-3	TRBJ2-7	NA	CASSSGTPPYEQYF	TGTGCCAGCAGTTCCGGGACACCACCCTACGAGCAGTACTTC
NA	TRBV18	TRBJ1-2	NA	CASSDNPPNYGYTF	TGTGCCAGCTCAGACAATCCCCCTAACTATGGCTACACCTTC
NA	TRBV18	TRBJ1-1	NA	CASSIGGASGNTEAFF	TGTGCCAGCTCAATTGGGGGGGCGTCTGGGAACACTGAAGCTTTCTTT
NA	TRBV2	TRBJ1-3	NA	CASSPPREPGNTIYF	TGTGCCAGCAGTCCCCCCAGGGAACCTGGAAACACCATATATTTT
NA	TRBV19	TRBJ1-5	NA	CASSDTYQPQHF	TGTGCCAGTAGTGACACGTATCAGCCCCAGCATTTT
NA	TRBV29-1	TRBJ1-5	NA	CSVVLTGHGGNQPQHF	TGCAGCGTTGTTCTGACCGGACACGGCGGCAATCAGCCCCAGCATTTT
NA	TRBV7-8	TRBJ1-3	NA	CASSLVGSARVPGNTIYF	TGTGCCAGCAGCTTAGTAGGCTCGGCCAGGGTCCCGGGAAACACCATATATTTT
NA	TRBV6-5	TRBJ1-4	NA	CASSYRGTARWEKLFF	TGTGCCAGCAGTTACAGGGGGACGGCTCGATGGGAAAAACTGTTTTTT
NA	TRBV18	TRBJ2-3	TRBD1	CASSPGDRVTDTQYF	TGTGCCAGCTCACCTGGGGACAGAGTCACAGATACGCAGTATTTT
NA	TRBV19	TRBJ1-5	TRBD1	CASTNDRVSQPQHF	TGTGCCAGTACCAATGACAGGGTAAGCCAGCCCCAGCATTTT
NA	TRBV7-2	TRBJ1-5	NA	CASSLGGGFSNQPQHF	TGTGCCAGCAGCCTCGGGGGGGGGTTTAGCAATCAGCCCCAGCATTTT
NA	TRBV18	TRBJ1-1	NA	CASSPSQGSTEAFF	TGTGCCAGCTCACCCTCCCAGGGAAGTACTGAAGCTTTCTTT
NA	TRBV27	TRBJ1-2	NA	CASSFAGSRNGYTF	TGTGCCAGCAGTTTTGCCGGGTCTCGTAATGGCTACACCTTC
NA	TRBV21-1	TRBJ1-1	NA	CASSKEGWCRSLSDTEAFF	TGTGCCAGCAGCAAAGAGGGGTGGTGCAGGAGTCTGTCTGACACTGAAGCTTTCTTT
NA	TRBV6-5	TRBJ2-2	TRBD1	CASSYSGDRGTGELFF	TGTGCCAGCAGTTATTCGGGGGACAGGGGGACCGGGGAGCTGTTTTTT
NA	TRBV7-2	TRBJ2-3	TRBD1	CASSSRTGTSTDTQYF	TGTGCCAGCAGCAGCCGGACAGGAACTAGCACAGATACGCAGTATTTT
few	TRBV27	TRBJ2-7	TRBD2	CASSGLAAGEQYF	TGTGCCAGCAGCGGACTAGCAGCGGGCGAGCAGTACTTC